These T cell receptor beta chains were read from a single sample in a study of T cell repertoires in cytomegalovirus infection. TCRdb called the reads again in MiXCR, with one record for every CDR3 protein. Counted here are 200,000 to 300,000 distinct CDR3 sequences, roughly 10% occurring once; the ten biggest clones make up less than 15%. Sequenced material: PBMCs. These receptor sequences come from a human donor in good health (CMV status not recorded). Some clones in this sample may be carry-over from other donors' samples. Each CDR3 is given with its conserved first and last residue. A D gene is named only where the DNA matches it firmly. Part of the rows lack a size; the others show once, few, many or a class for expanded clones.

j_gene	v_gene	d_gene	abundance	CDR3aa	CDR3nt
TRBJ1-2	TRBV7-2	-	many	CASSLASTGSYGYTF	TGTGCCAGCAGCTTAGCCTCTACAGGGAGCTATGGCTACACCTTC
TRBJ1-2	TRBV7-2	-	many	CASSLAQSYGYTF	TGTGCCAGCAGCTTAGCGCAGAGCTATGGCTACACCTTC
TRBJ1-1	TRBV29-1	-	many	CSVEGPSSTEAFF	TGCAGCGTTGAAGGACCGTCGAGCACTGAAGCTTTCTTT
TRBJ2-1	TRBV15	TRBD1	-	CATSTGTGSSYNEQFF	TGTGCCACCAGCACCGGGACAGGCAGCTCCTACAATGAGCAGTTCTTC
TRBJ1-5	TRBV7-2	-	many	CASSSGPQTNQPQHF	TGTGCCAGCAGCTCAGGACCTCAGACTAATCAGCCCCAGCATTTT
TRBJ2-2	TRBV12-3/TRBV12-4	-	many	CASSFRGHPTGELFF	TGTGCCAGCAGTTTTCGAGGACACCCCACCGGGGAGCTGTTTTTT
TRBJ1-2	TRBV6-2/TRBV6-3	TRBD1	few	CASSWGQTPYGYTF	TGTGCCAGCAGTTGGGGACAGACCCCCTATGGCTACACCTTC
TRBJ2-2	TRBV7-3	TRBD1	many	CASSLNPGTGPAGELFF	TGTGCCAGCAGCTTAAACCCTGGGACAGGTCCCGCCGGGGAGCTGTTTTTT
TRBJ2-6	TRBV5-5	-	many	CASSLSGSPGANVLTF	TGTGCCAGCAGCTTGAGCGGTTCGCCTGGGGCCAACGTCCTGACTTTC
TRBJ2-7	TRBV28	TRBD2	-	CASAPASGGTYEQYF	TGTGCCAGCGCTCCCGCTAGCGGGGGGACCTACGAGCAGTACTTC
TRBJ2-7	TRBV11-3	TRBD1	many	CASSPVNRGDYEQYF	TGTGCCAGCAGCCCAGTGAACAGGGGGGACTACGAGCAGTACTTC
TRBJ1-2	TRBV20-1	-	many	CSARDQQGNYGYTF	TGCAGTGCTAGAGACCAACAGGGAAACTATGGCTACACCTTC
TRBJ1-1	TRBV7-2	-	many	CASRLQEVRPEAFF	TGTGCCAGCAGGTTACAGGAGGTGCGTCCTGAAGCTTTCTTT
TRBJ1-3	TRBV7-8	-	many	CASSLSSGNTIYF	TGTGCCAGCAGTTTGAGCTCTGGAAACACCATATATTTT
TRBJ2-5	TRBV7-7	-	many	CASSLVSGVSETQYF	TGTGCCAGCAGCTTAGTCTCGGGCGTGTCGGAGACCCAGTACTTC
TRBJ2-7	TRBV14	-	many	CASSHWTGEQYF	TGTGCCAGCAGCCATTGGACGGGGGAGCAGTACTTC
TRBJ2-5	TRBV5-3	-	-	CASSLAGYLETQYF	TGTGCCAGCAGCTTGGCCGGCTATTTGGAGACCCAGTACTTC
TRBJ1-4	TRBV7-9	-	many	CASSLGLRINEKLFF	TGTGCCAGCAGCTTAGGGCTCCGAATTAATGAAAAACTGTTTTTT
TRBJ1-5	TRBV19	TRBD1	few	CASSLLTGTSGQPQHF	TGTGCCAGTAGCCTGCTGACAGGGACCTCAGGACAGCCCCAGCATTTT
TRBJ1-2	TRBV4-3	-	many	CASSPGYRDIGGYGYTF	TGCGCCAGCAGCCCTGGCTACCGGGACATCGGAGGGTATGGCTACACCTTC
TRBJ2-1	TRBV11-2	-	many	CASSPPGTFASNRQFF	TGTGCCAGCAGCCCTCCAGGGACCTTTGCTTCCAATAGGCAGTTCTTC
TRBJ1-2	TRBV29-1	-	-	CSVEDRGYGYTF	TGCAGCGTTGAAGACAGGGGTTATGGCTACACCTTC